These 28 T cell receptor beta chains originate from one sample sequenced in a study of blood T cell repertoires in COVID-19. This table comes from immunoSEQ multiplex PCR, and its TCRdb copy is limited to in-frame clones, with some not included. The sample consists of about 37,000 clones, roughly 90% of them appearing once. Material for sequencing was peripheral blood. The receptors shown here come from a man aged 55 to 69 with active COVID-19.

V usage is TRBV29-1 and J usage is TRBJ2-7; 13 bases fit TRBD2. The CDR3 extends over 14 amino acids. J gave up 5 bases and V 2 bases, and 3 bases lay outside the gene matches. CDR1 and CDR2 from the germline V gene are SQVTM and ANQGSEA. CDR3 sequence reads: CSVERTSGSDEQYF. In DNA form, the CDR3 reads TGCAGCGTTGAACGGACTAGCGGGAGCGACGAGCAGTACTTC.

The chain uses TRBV5-4 and TRBJ2-7, with TRBD2 as a possible D gene (7 bases). CDR3 length: 16 amino acids. The V end lost 4 bases, the J end lost 2 bases, and 19 bases lay between the germline ends. The germline CDR1 and CDR2 sequences are SGHNT and YYREEE (reference sequence). This CDR3 reads CASSQGAAGATYEQYF. DNA for the CDR3: TGTGCCAGCAGCCAGGGTGCGGCGGGGGCAACCTACGAGCAGTACTTC. The full variable domain, rest sourced from reference TRBV5-4 and TRBJ2-7, is ETGVTQSPTHLIKTRGQQVTLRCSSQSGHNTVSWYQQALGQGPQFIFQYYREEENGRGNFPPRFSGLQFPNYSSELNVNALELDDSALYLCASSQGAAGATYEQYFGPGTRLTVT.

V gene TRBV5-1 combines with J gene TRBJ2-2; the match to TRBD2 covers 7 bases. Per the germline V gene, CDR1 is SGHRS and CDR2 is YFSETQ. V was clipped by 0 bases and J by 1 base; unmatched bases: 6. The CDR3 contains 17 residues. This CDR3 is CASSLGTSPENTGELFF. The CDR3 coding sequence is TGCGCCAGCAGCTTGGGGACTAGTCCCGAGAACACCGGGGAGCTGTTTTTT.

This rearrangement joins TRBV19 to TRBJ1-1; 11 positions match TRBD1. The CDR3 length is 17 residues. The J segment lost 1 base and the V segment lost 3 bases, leaving 7 bases of the junction unmatched. Germline V CDR1 and CDR2: LNHDA, SQIVND (reference sequence). CDR3 loop: CASSILGQGAGNTEAFF. The CDR3 DNA reads as TGTGCCAGTAGTATCTTAGGACAGGGGGCAGGGAACACTGAAGCTTTCTTT. The full variable domain, its missing parts supplied by reference TRBV19 and TRBJ1-1, is DGGITQSPKYLFRKEGQNVTLSCEQNLNHDAMYWYRQDPGQGLRLIYYSQIVNDFQKGDIAEGYSVSREKKESFPLTVTSAQKNPTAFYLCASSILGQGAGNTEAFFGQGTRLTVV.

J is TRBJ2-3 and V is TRBV2, with D tentatively TRBD2 (5 bases). CDR1 and CDR2 (germline): SNHLY, FYNNEI. The CDR3 sequence is 13 residues long. Trimming stripped 7 bases from V and 6 bases from J, with 14 bases between. CDR3 nucleotide sequence: TGTGCCAGCACCCAAGGGAGAGATGATACGCAGTATTTT. It codes for CASTQGRDDTQYF. Filled out from reference TRBV2 and TRBJ2-3, the complete variable domain reads EPEVTQTPSHQVTQMGQEVILRCVPISNHLYFYWYRQILGQKVEFLVSFYNNEISEKSEIFDDQFSVERPDGSNFTLKIRSTKLEDSAMYFCASTQGRDDTQYFGPGTRLTVL.

The chain couples TRBV4-2 to TRBJ2-1; D uncertain. This CDR3 contains 15 residues. Trimming shortened V by 1 base and J by 8 bases, and 15 bases separated the two germline ends. Germline lookup yields CDR1 LGHNA and CDR2 YNFKEQ. CDR3 coding DNA: TGTGCCAGCAGCCAAGGAGGTGTACTCATGGATGAGCAGTTCTTC. Protein product: CASSQGGVLMDEQFF.

The rearrangement links TRBV5-1 to TRBJ2-2; D unresolved. V lost 3 bases and J 0 bases, leaving 12 bases between the germline ends. CDR1 is SGHRS and CDR2 is YFSETQ in the germline V gene. The CDR3 length is 16 residues. The chain's CDR3 is CASSYTVVANTGELFF. DNA for the CDR3: TGCGCCAGCAGCTATACAGTAGTCGCGAACACCGGGGAGCTGTTTTTT.

This clone was counted between two and nine times. CDR3 coding DNA: TGTGCCAGCAGCTTAGATCGGGGGGGCAATCAGCCCCAGCATTTT. Translated, it gives CASSLDRGGNQPQHF. V is TRBV7-9 and J is TRBJ1-5; the D gene is possibly TRBD1 (5 bases). Germline V CDR1 and CDR2: SEHNR, FQNEAQ (reference sequence). With 1 base removed from V and 2 bases from J, the gap between germline ends came to 9 bases. The CDR3 length is 15 residues.

The J gene is TRBJ2-2, the V gene TRBV6-6; no reliable D call. In germline, CDR1 is MNHNY, CDR2 SVGAGI (reference sequence). The CDR3 is 14 amino acids. V dropped 2 bases and J dropped 5 bases, with 9 bases sitting between them. CDR3 DNA: TGTGCCAGCAGTTACCCCGTCGAGACCGGGGAGCTGTTTTTT. This gives the protein CASSYPVETGELFF.

The rearrangement links TRBV5-1 to TRBJ2-3; 11 positions match TRBD2. J gave up 10 bases and V 4 bases, and 8 bases lay outside the gene matches. Germline V gene data show CDR1 as SGHRS and CDR2 as YFSETQ. CDR3 length equals 14 residues. The CDR3 nucleotides read TGCGCCAGCAGCCCAGGACAACTAGCGGGAGCGCAGTATTTT. This translates into CASSPGQLAGAQYF.

V usage is TRBV18 and J usage is TRBJ2-7; maybe TRBD2 (7 bases). This CDR3 is built from 14 residues. Germline CDR1 KGHSH, CDR2 LQKENI. The V and J ends lost 3 bases and 2 bases respectively, with 11 bases between them. The DNA of the CDR3 is TGTGCCAGCTCACCGGGGGGGGCCACCTACGAGCAGTACTTC. Encoded protein: CASSPGGATYEQYF.

This chain links TRBV7-8 with TRBJ1-4, with D unclear. Germline V CDR1 and CDR2: SGHVS, FQNEAQ. CDR3 length equals 15 residues. The V end lost 5 bases, the J end lost 0 bases, and 10 bases lay between the germline ends. The CDR3 protein is CASSPSYATNEKLFF. CDR3 bases: TGTGCCAGCAGCCCGAGTTACGCAACTAATGAAAAACTGTTTTTT.

This clone was counted only a few times. The genes are TRBV18 and TRBJ1-1, with TRBD1 matching over 7 bases. V lost 8 bases to trimming and J lost 2 bases; unmatched junction nucleotides: 5. Germline V gene lookup returns CDR1 KGHSH and CDR2 LQKENI. The CDR3 sequence is 13 residues long. The DNA of the CDR3 is TGTGCCAGCGGACGGGACAGAAACACTGAAGCTTTCTTT. This encodes CASGRDRNTEAFF.

V and J are TRBV7-8 and TRBJ2-7; D is unresolved. In germline, CDR1 is SGHVS, CDR2 FQNEAQ. The CDR3 is 13 residues long. Trimming removed 2 bases from V and 2 bases from J, with 7 bases in between. In DNA, the CDR3 is TGTGCCAGCAGCTTACGACTTGCCTACGAGCAGTACTTC. Translating gives CASSLRLAYEQYF.

The V call is TRBV2, the J call TRBJ2-3; 8 positions agree with TRBD2. Trimming at V came to 6 bases and at J to 0 bases, leaving 5 bases not matched to a gene. Germline values: CDR1 SNHLY, CDR2 FYNNEI. The CDR3 is 15 amino acids. CDR3 region: CASSTQRGSTDTQYF. The DNA for the CDR3 is TGTGCCAGCAGCACTCAGCGGGGGAGCACAGATACGCAGTATTTT.

This chain connects TRBV5-1 to TRBJ2-1, with 12 bases lining up with TRBD2. Germline V gives CDR1 SGHRS, CDR2 YFSETQ. CDR3 length equals 15 residues. Trimming took 2 bases from V and 7 from J; bases not matched to a gene: 4. The CDR3 sequence: CASSFRTSGVNEQFF. The CDR3 nucleotides are TGCGCCAGCAGCTTCCGGACTAGCGGGGTTAATGAGCAGTTCTTC.

The chain has TRBV27 and TRBJ2-2; 7 bases fit TRBD2. The germline V gene has CDR1 MNHEY and CDR2 SMNVEV (reference sequence). J was trimmed by 6 bases and V by 5 bases; bases with no gene match: 6. The CDR3 covers 14 residues. CDR3 sequence: CASSTTSFAGELFF. As DNA, the CDR3 is TGTGCCAGCAGTACGACTAGCTTCGCCGGGGAGCTGTTTTTT.

V is TRBV5-5 and J is TRBJ2-3; 7 bases match TRBD1. This CDR3 is 16 amino acids long. V lost 2 bases and J lost 2; bases outside the gene matches: 8. The germline V gene encodes CDR1 SGHKS and CDR2 YYEKEE (reference sequence). As DNA, the CDR3 is TGTGCCAGCAGCTTAGGCTCACAGGGGCCCACAGATACGCAGTATTTT. Translation gives CASSLGSQGPTDTQYF.

This clone appeared once. CDR3 residues: CAWSYQGSQPQHF. The CDR3, as DNA: TGTGCCTGGAGCTACCAGGGGAGTCAGCCCCAGCATTTT. The chain couples TRBV30 to TRBJ1-5, with D perhaps TRBD1 (6 bases). The CDR3 spans 13 residues. Germline V gene lookup returns CDR1 GTSNPN and CDR2 SVGIG (reference sequence). With 3 bases removed from V and 6 bases from J, the gap between germline ends came to 12 bases. Filled out from reference TRBV30 and TRBJ1-5, the complete variable domain reads SQTIHQWPATLVQPVGSPLSLECTVEGTSNPNLYWYRQAAGRGLQLLFYSVGIGQISSEVPQNLSASRPQDRQFILSSKKLLLSDSGFYLCAWSYQGSQPQHFGDGTRLSIL.

As to this clone: The sample holds other DNA sequences that translate to the same CDR3. The chain is built from TRBV7-2 and TRBJ1-3; 8 nucleotides line up with TRBD1. The CDR3 is 14 residues long. Germline CDR1 is SGHTA and CDR2 is FQGNSA. After removal of 5 bases from V and 4 bases from J, the junction contained 4 bases not matched to a gene. CDR3: CASSLTGGGNTIYF. The DNA of the CDR3 is TGTGCCAGCAGCCTTACAGGGGGAGGAAACACCATATATTTT.

This clone was picked up one time. The rearrangement uses TRBV2 and TRBJ2-3; D perhaps matches TRBD1 (5 bases). Trimming left V 2 bases short and J 13 bases short, with 10 bases between. Per germline, CDR1 SNHLY and CDR2 FYNNEI. This CDR3 is 11 amino acids long. CDR3 sequence: CASSEQGLEYF. The CDR3 bases are TGTGCCAGCAGTGAACAGGGTCTGGAGTATTTT. Full variable domain (missing parts from reference TRBV2 and TRBJ2-3): EPEVTQTPSHQVTQMGQEVILRCVPISNHLYFYWYRQILGQKVEFLVSFYNNEISEKSEIFDDQFSVERPDGSNFTLKIRSTKLEDSAMYFCASSEQGLEYFGPGTRLTVL.

The CDR3 region is CASSFSGLATYEQYF. CDR3 in DNA: TGTGCCAGCAGCTTCTCGGGACTAGCGACCTACGAGCAGTACTTC. This sequence joins TRBV5-4 and TRBJ2-7; 10 bases are a match to TRBD2. The CDR3 is made up of 15 amino acids. Germline CDR1 SGHNT, CDR2 YYREEE (reference sequence). V shed 2 bases, J shed 2 bases, and the junction held 4 bases outside the gene matches.

V usage is TRBV5-1 and J usage is TRBJ2-1; 7 bases agree with TRBD1. The CDR3 length is 19 residues. J lost 0 bases, V lost 4 bases, and 16 bases had no gene match. Per germline, CDR1 SGHRS and CDR2 YFSETQ. CDR3 region: CASSLVGTASHSSYNEQFF. CDR3 in DNA: TGCGCCAGCAGCCTGGTTGGGACAGCTTCGCACTCCTCCTACAATGAGCAGTTCTTC.

The genes are TRBV6-2 or TRBV6-3 and TRBJ2-2; the match to TRBD2 covers 10 bases. The germline CDR1 and CDR2 sequences are MNHEY and SVGEGT. This CDR3 region has 14 residues. J was trimmed by 7 bases and V by 4 bases; bases with no gene match: 3. CDR3 nucleotide sequence: TGTGCCAGCAGTTCTAGCGGGAGAGGCGGGGAGCTGTTTTTT. Its protein product is CASSSSGRGGELFF.

V gene TRBV5-1 combines with J gene TRBJ2-1; D is perhaps TRBD2 (5 bases). Germline values: CDR1 SGHRS, CDR2 YFSETQ. The CDR3 covers 16 residues. V shed 0 bases and J shed 0 bases, with 10 bases lying between them. CDR3 in DNA: TGCGCCAGCAGCTTGGCCGAGGGTTCCTCCTACAATGAGCAGTTCTTC. Its protein is CASSLAEGSSYNEQFF.

V is TRBV2 and J is TRBJ2-1, with 9 nucleotides matching TRBD2. V trimming: 1 base; J trimming: 9 bases; junction bases outside the gene matches: 10. CDR3 size: 16 residues. Looked up from germline, CDR1 is SNHLY and CDR2 is FYNNEI. The CDR3 DNA follows: TGTGCCAGCAGTGAAGGATGGGCTAGCGGGATCCCTGAGCAGTTCTTC. It encodes CASSEGWASGIPEQFF. The full variable domain, its missing parts supplied by reference TRBV2 and TRBJ2-1, is EPEVTQTPSHQVTQMGQEVILRCVPISNHLYFYWYRQILGQKVEFLVSFYNNEISEKSEIFDDQFSVERPDGSNFTLKIRSTKLEDSAMYFCASSEGWASGIPEQFFGPGTRLTVL.

This chain uses TRBV9 with TRBJ1-1, with 8 positions matching TRBD1. Per the germline V gene, CDR1 is SGDLS and CDR2 is YYNGEE. Trimming at V came to 4 bases and at J to 0 bases, leaving 11 bases not matched to a gene. The CDR3 consists of 17 residues. Written as DNA, the CDR3 is TGTGCCAGCAGCCCCCAGGGGGCAGGGGGCCTGAACACTGAAGCTTTCTTT. Its protein is CASSPQGAGGLNTEAFF.

The chain uses TRBV6-5 and TRBJ2-6; D gene uncertain. The V gene's germline CDR1 is MNHEY and CDR2 SVGAGI. Trimming pared 7 bases from V and 4 bases from J, leaving 11 bases between. The CDR3 length is 14 residues. CDR3 residues: CASISWAGANVLTF. The CDR3 nucleotides read TGTGCCAGCATATCGTGGGCGGGGGCCAACGTCCTGACTTTC.